The clone carrying this TCR beta chain was recorded a few times. Its antigen is unknown. The data stem from a study of CD8 T cells in ankylosing spondylitis. Study-wide results and limits: Apparently characteristic of ankylosing spondylitis blood was a TCR beta motif (about 8 highly homologous variants).

J lost 6 bases, V lost 5 bases, and 5 bases had no gene match. This CDR3 contains 14 residues. Germline CDR1 is MDHEN and CDR2 is SYDVKM. It was by quantitative 5'-RACE with molecular barcodes that TCR beta libraries were made. TCRdb recomputed calls from the 5' RACE reads with MiXCR, one row per CDR3 protein. The table shows 670,000 or so distinct CDR3 sequences, with 15% to 20% occurring only once. The genes are TRBV28 and TRBJ2-2, with 8 bases aligning to TRBD1. The sequence was obtained from a male donor with ankylosing spondylitis. Material: blood, either unsorted or a sorted T cell fraction (not recorded which). The CDR3, as DNA: TGTGCCAGCAGTGACTCGACAGGGGCCGGGGAGCTGTTTTTT. Translated: CASSDSTGAGELFF.